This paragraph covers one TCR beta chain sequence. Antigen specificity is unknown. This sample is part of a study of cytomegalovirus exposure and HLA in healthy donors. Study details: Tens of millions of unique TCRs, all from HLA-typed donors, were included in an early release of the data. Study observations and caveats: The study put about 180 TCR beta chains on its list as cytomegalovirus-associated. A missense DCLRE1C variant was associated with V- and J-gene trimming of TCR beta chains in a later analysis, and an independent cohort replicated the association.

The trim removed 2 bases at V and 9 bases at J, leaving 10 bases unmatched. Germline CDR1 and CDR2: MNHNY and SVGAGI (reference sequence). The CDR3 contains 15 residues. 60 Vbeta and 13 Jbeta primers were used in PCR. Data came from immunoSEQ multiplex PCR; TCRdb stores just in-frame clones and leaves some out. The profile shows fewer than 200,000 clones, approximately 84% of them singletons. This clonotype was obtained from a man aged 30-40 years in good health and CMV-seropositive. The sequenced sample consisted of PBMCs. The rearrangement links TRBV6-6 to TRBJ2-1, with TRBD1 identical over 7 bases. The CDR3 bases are TGTGCCAGCAGTTACGCCACCGGGACAGTAGGTGAGCAGTTCTTC. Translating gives CASSYATGTVGEQFF.